This TCR beta chain appears in the sequencing data of a study of T cells in Graves' hyperthyroidism and ophthalmopathy. TCR beta CDR3 regions were amplified from RNA. Carried out on the TCR CDR3, a first-round RT-PCR used the HTBI primer set. TCRdb used MiXCR to reprocess the multiplex PCR reads, holding one entry per CDR3 protein. Of 390,000 or so distinct CDR3 sequences listed, roughly 15% were seen once; the top ten hold about 13%. V lost 6 bases and J lost 4, with 10 bases in between. Germline values: CDR1 SGHNT, CDR2 YENEEA. CDR3 length equals 12 residues. This clonotype was picked up many times. PBMCs stemmed from around 9.3 ml fresh peripheral blood.

This TCR was recovered from a man between 18 and 29 years old with Graves' ophthalmopathy. Material for sequencing was blood. This rearrangement joins TRBV11-3 to TRBJ2-7, with D unresolved. DNA of the CDR3: TGTGCCAGCAGGGAGAGAGGTTACGAGCAGTACTTC. It encodes CASRERGYEQYF. The full variable domain, completed using reference TRBV11-3 and TRBJ2-7, is EAGVVQSPRYKIIEKKQPVAFWCNPISGHNTLYWYLQNLGQGPELLIRYENEEAVDDSQLPKDRFSAERLKGVDSTLKIQPAELGDSAVYLCASRERGYEQYFGPGTRLTVT.